The clone carrying this T cell receptor (beta chain) is medium-sized by frequency. The CDR3 is 14 residues long. Germline CDR1 reads SGHTA; CDR2 reads FQGTGA. These data come from a study of T cell clusters in autoimmune cytopenias. Each sample's input was 250 to 300 ng genomic DNA, 30,000 to 45,000 genome equivalents. One tube held mixed TRB-A and TRB-B primer pools for touch-down PCR. Using the multiplex PCR reads, TCRdb records one entry per CDR3 protein without DNA. This table holds 9,500 to 15,000 distinct CDR3 sequences. This sample was shared with a second study, whose subject was T cell repertoires in aging, cancer and after chemotherapy. According to that study: In healthy donors, age-related TCR diversity loss mainly reflected lost richness.

This TCR derives from a human donor in good health. The chain couples TRBV7-3 to TRBJ2-3. The sequenced sample was peripheral blood. The CDR3 reads CASSRGLGTDTQYF.